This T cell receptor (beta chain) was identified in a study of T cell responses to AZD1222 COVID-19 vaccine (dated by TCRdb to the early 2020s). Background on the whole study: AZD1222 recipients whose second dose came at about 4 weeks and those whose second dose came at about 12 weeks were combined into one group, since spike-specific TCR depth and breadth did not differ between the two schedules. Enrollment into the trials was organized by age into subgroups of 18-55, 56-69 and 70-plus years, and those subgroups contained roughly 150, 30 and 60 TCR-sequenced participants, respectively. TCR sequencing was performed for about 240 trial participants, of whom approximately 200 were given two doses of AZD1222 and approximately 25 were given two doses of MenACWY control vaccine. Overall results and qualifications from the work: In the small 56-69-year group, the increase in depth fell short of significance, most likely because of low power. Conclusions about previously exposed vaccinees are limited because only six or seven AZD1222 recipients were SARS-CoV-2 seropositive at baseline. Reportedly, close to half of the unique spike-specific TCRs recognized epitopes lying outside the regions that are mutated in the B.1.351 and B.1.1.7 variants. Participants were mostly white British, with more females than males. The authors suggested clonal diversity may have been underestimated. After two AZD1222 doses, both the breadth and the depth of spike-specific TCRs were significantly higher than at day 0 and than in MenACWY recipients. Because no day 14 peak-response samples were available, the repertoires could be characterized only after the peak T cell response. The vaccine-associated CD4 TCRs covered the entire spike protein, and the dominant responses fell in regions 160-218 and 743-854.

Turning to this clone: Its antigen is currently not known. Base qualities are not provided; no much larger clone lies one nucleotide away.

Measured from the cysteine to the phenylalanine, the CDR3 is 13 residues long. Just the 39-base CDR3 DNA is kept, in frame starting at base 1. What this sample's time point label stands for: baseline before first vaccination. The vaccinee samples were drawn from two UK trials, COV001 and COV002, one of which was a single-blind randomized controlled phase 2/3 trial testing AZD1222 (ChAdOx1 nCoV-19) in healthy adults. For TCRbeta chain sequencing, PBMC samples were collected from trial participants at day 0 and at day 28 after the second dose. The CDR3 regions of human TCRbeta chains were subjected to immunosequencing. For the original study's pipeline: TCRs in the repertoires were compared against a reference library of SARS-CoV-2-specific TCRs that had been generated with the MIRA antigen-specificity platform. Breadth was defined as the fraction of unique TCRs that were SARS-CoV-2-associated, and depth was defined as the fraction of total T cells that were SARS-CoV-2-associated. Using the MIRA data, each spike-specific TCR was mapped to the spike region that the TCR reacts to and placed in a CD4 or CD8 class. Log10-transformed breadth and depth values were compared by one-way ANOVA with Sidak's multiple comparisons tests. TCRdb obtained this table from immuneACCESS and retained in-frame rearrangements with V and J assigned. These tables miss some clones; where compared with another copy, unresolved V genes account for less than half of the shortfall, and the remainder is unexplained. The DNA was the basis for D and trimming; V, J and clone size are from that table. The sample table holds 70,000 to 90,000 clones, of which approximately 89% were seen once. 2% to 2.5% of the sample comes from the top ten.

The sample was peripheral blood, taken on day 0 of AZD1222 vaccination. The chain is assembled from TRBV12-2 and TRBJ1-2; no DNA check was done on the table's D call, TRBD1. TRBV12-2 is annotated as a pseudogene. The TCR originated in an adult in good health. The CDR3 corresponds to CASRLGQGYGYTF. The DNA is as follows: TGTGCAAGTCGCTTGGGGCAGGGCTATGGCTACACCTTC.